Listed below are T cell receptor beta chains from one sample, sequenced in a study of PD-L1 blockade in urothelial cancer. The assay was immunoSEQ multiplex PCR, and TCRdb's table has in-frame clones only and misses some. The top ten clones hold roughly 3.6% of a sample with 45,000 or so clones, approximately 88% of them seen once. The input for sequencing was PBMCs, taken around atezolizumab (anti-PD-L1) treatment. The receptor source for this set is a man aged 80 or over with urothelial cancer. Each CDR3 is given with its conserved first and last residue. D genes are given only for firm matches. Expanded clones get a size class; other rows say once, few or many, or leave the size out.

D	V	size	J	CDR3	DNA
.	TRBV28	.	TRBJ2-7	CASSTSGQTYEQYF	TGTGCCAGCAGTACCTCCGGACAGACCTACGAGCAGTACTTC
.	TRBV2	.	TRBJ2-2	CASSDRLDTGELFF	TGTGCCAGCAGTGATAGACTAGATACCGGGGAGCTGTTTTTT
TRBD2	TRBV15	.	TRBJ2-1	CATSRDPGLATVNEQFF	TGTGCCACCAGCAGAGATCCTGGACTAGCCACGGTCAATGAGCAGTTCTTC
.	TRBV10-3	.	TRBJ1-1	CAISESWEEGAFF	TGTGCCATCAGTGAGTCATGGGAGGAGGGAGCTTTCTTT
.	TRBV5-6	.	TRBJ2-1	CASSFRGGSYNEQFF	TGTGCCAGCAGCTTTAGGGGGGGCTCCTACAATGAGCAGTTCTTC
.	TRBV4-3	.	TRBJ2-6	CASSQFLTGTSGANVLTF	TGCGCCAGCAGCCAATTTCTGACAGGCACTTCTGGGGCCAACGTCCTGACTTTC
.	TRBV28	.	TRBJ1-3	CASSPGLQRGSGNTIYF	TGTGCCAGCAGTCCTGGACTACAGAGAGGCTCTGGAAACACCATATATTTT
.	TRBV25-1	.	TRBJ1-4	CASNRVGEKLFF	TGTGCCAGCAACAGGGTCGGGGAAAAACTGTTTTTT
.	TRBV30	few	TRBJ1-2	CAWSSPGGLRNYGYTF	TGTGCCTGGAGTTCGCCAGGTGGACTGAGAAACTATGGCTACACCTTC
.	TRBV6-5	.	TRBJ2-2	CASSPRGTPTGELFF	TGTGCCAGCAGTCCCAGAGGGACACCCACCGGGGAGCTGTTTTTT
.	TRBV28	.	TRBJ2-1	CASRPGLVYNEQFF	TGTGCCAGCAGACCGGGACTCGTATACAATGAGCAGTTCTTC
.	TRBV7-2	.	TRBJ1-2	CASSLAWGGYGYTF	TGTGCCAGCAGCTTAGCATGGGGGGGCTATGGCTACACCTTC
.	TRBV5-1	.	TRBJ1-1	CASSPQGNTEAFF	TGCGCCAGCAGCCCCCAGGGTAACACTGAAGCTTTCTTT
TRBD2	TRBV9	.	TRBJ2-3	CASSVAGGSTDTQYF	TGTGCCAGCAGCGTAGCCGGGGGGAGCACAGATACGCAGTATTTT
TRBD2	TRBV11-2	.	TRBJ2-2	CASSKGLAANTGELFF	TGTGCCAGCAGCAAGGGACTAGCGGCGAACACCGGGGAGCTGTTTTTT
.	TRBV6-1	.	TRBJ1-5	CASSDSTQHF	TGTGCCAGCAGTGATAGTACCCAGCATTTT
TRBD2	TRBV9	.	TRBJ2-3	CASSPPGGGGTDTQYF	TGTGCCAGCAGCCCACCTGGCGGGGGGGGCACAGATACGCAGTATTTT
.	TRBV6-1	.	TRBJ1-1	CASRGGWGYEAFF	TGTGCCAGCAGGGGAGGGTGGGGGTATGAAGCTTTCTTT
TRBD1	TRBV18	.	TRBJ2-1	CASSTRTGLNEQFF	TGTGCCAGCTCAACTAGGACAGGGCTGAATGAGCAGTTCTTC
.	TRBV5-6	.	TRBJ1-1	CASSFPQSYTEAFF	TGTGCCAGCAGCTTCCCACAGAGTTACACTGAAGCTTTCTTT
.	TRBV28	.	TRBJ1-2	CLGRDYGYTF	TGCCTGGGGAGGGACTATGGCTACACCTTC
.	TRBV5-1	.	TRBJ2-2	CASSEVFNTGELFF	TGCGCCAGCAGCGAGGTATTCAACACCGGGGAGCTGTTTTTT
.	TRBV5-6	.	TRBJ2-5	CASSFQAGGDQYF	TGTGCCAGCAGCTTTCAAGCGGGTGGTGACCAGTACTTC
TRBD1	TRBV7-8	few	TRBJ1-5	CASSPRQGQPQHF	TGTGCCAGCAGCCCCCGACAGGGACAGCCCCAGCATTTT
.	TRBV6-1	.	TRBJ2-7	CASRTGQGGNEQYF	TGTGCCAGCAGGACTGGGCAGGGGGGAAACGAGCAGTACTTC
.	TRBV11-2	.	TRBJ2-3	CASSLQITDTQYF	TGTGCCAGCAGCTTACAGATTACGGATACGCAGTATTTT
TRBD1	TRBV29-1	.	TRBJ2-3	CSVEAPDRGTDTQYF	TGCAGCGTTGAAGCCCCGGACAGGGGCACAGATACGCAGTATTTT
.	TRBV27	.	TRBJ2-3	CASSFFGTDTQYF	TGTGCCAGCAGTTTCTTCGGCACAGATACGCAGTATTTT
TRBD1	TRBV11-2	few	TRBJ1-1	CASSFRDRGPLMNTEAFF	TGTGCCAGCAGCTTCCGGGACAGGGGACCTTTGATGAACACTGAAGCTTTCTTT
.	TRBV5-4	.	TRBJ1-2	CASSLGGSVSGYTF	TGTGCCAGCAGCCTGGGGGGCAGTGTGTCAGGCTACACCTTC
.	TRBV6-1	.	TRBJ2-7	CASKQDVSDEQYF	TGTGCCAGCAAACAGGACGTGTCGGACGAGCAGTACTTC
TRBD1	TRBV7-8	once	TRBJ2-7	CASSLVQGASGEQYF	TGTGCCAGCAGCTTAGTACAGGGGGCGAGTGGCGAGCAGTACTTC
.	TRBV30	.	TRBJ1-3	CAWSGVYSGNTIYF	TGTGCCTGGAGTGGCGTCTACTCTGGAAACACCATATATTTT
TRBD2	TRBV5-5	.	TRBJ2-1	CASSPARTSGNNEQFF	TGTGCCAGCAGCCCAGCACGGACTAGCGGCAACAATGAGCAGTTCTTC
TRBD2	TRBV10-2	.	TRBJ2-3	CASVGGVYTDTQYF	TGCGCCAGCGTGGGGGGGGTGTACACAGATACGCAGTATTTT
TRBD2	TRBV6-1	.	TRBJ2-7	CASGAGEIYEQYF	TGTGCCAGCGGGGCGGGAGAAATTTACGAGCAGTACTTC
.	TRBV7-9	once	TRBJ2-7	CASSLAPGSSYEQYF	TGTGCCAGCAGCTTAGCTCCGGGAAGCTCCTACGAGCAGTACTTC
.	TRBV30	few	TRBJ1-5	CAWSSGAPQPQHF	TGTGCCTGGAGCTCGGGAGCCCCTCAGCCCCAGCATTTT
.	TRBV27	.	TRBJ2-7	CASRGGRGGNHEQYF	TGTGCCAGCAGAGGAGGTCGTGGGGGGAACCACGAGCAGTACTTC
TRBD1	TRBV7-9	.	TRBJ1-2	CASSSGQGNYGYTF	TGTGCCAGCAGCTCGGGACAGGGGAACTATGGCTACACCTTC
TRBD1	TRBV2	.	TRBJ2-6	CASSERQGFFSGANVLTF	TGTGCCAGCAGTGAGCGACAGGGTTTCTTCTCCGGGGCCAACGTCCTGACTTTC
.	TRBV7-2	.	TRBJ2-1	CASSLVGGVGSYNEQFF	TGTGCCAGCAGCTTAGTGGGCGGGGTTGGATCCTACAATGAGCAGTTCTTC
.	TRBV25-1	.	TRBJ1-2	CASSGRNTGLGYTF	TGTGCCAGCAGTGGGAGAAATACAGGGCTCGGCTACACCTTC
TRBD1	TRBV6-1	.	TRBJ2-3	CASRFRGQGTDTQYF	TGTGCCAGCAGGTTTAGGGGACAGGGGACAGATACGCAGTATTTT
TRBD2	TRBV5-1	once	TRBJ2-7	CASSRGEAGANEQYF	TGCGCCAGCAGCCGGGGGGAGGCGGGAGCTAACGAGCAGTACTTC
.	TRBV6-1	few	TRBJ2-4	CASSERVLAYF	TGTGCCAGCAGTGAACGGGTTTTGGCGTACTTC
TRBD1	TRBV7-2	.	TRBJ1-1	CASSFLGQAEAFF	TGTGCCAGCAGCTTCTTAGGACAGGCCGAAGCTTTCTTT
TRBD2	TRBV6-5	.	TRBJ2-7	CASSDSSGREGEQYF	TGTGCCAGCAGTGACTCTAGCGGGAGAGAAGGCGAGCAGTACTTC
.	TRBV5-4	.	TRBJ2-7	CASRRDRSYEQYF	TGTGCCAGCAGACGCGACAGATCCTACGAGCAGTACTTC
.	TRBV11-2	.	TRBJ2-1	CASSLGGLGAYNEQFF	TGTGCCAGCAGCTTAGGGGGACTGGGGGCCTACAATGAGCAGTTCTTC
.	TRBV28	.	TRBJ2-6	CASSLSGANVLTF	TGTGCCAGCAGTCTTTCCGGGGCCAACGTCCTGACTTTC
TRBD2	TRBV27	once	TRBJ2-7	CASSLRLGGIYEQYF	TGTGCCAGCAGTTTACGTCTGGGGGGGATCTACGAGCAGTACTTC
TRBD1	TRBV11-2	.	TRBJ2-7	CASSPFVGQGYYEQYF	TGTGCCAGCAGCCCATTCGTCGGACAGGGTTACTACGAGCAGTACTTC